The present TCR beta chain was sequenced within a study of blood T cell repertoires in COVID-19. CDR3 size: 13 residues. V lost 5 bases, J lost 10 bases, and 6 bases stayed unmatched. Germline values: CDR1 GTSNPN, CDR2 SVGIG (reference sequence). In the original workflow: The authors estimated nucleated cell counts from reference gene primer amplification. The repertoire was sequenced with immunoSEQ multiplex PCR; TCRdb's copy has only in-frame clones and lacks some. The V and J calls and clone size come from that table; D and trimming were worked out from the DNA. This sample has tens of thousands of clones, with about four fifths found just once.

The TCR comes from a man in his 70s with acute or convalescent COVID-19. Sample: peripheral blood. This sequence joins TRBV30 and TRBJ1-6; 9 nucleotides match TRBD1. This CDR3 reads CAWGDRVESPLHF. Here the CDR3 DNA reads TGTGCCTGGGGGGACAGGGTGGAATCACCCCTCCACTTT.